The 26 T cell receptor beta chains below were found in one sample sequenced in a study of CD8 T cells in Susac syndrome. The RNA input was 0.5 to 1 ug, and it was reverse transcribed with random hexamers. In TCRdb, the immunoSEQ multiplex PCR reads were re-called with MiXCR into one record per CDR3 protein. The table includes over 350,000 distinct CDR3 sequences, about 85% detected once. What was sequenced was CD8+ T cells from PBMCs. The receptor source for this set is a human donor with multiple sclerosis.

The CDR3: CASSPMTGANQPQHF. The CDR3 coding sequence is TGTGCCAGCAGTCCGATGACAGGGGCCAATCAGCCCCAGCATTTT. The genes are TRBV6-5 and TRBJ1-5; the match to TRBD1 covers 8 bases. Germline assignment: CDR1 MNHEY and CDR2 SVGAGI. V was pared by 5 bases and J by 3 bases, with 6 bases of the junction left unmatched. There are 15 residues in the CDR3.

The rearrangement links TRBV7-3 to TRBJ2-2, with TRBD2 matching 8 bases. Germline CDR1 is SGHTA and CDR2 is FQGTGA. Germline trimming cut 2 bases from V and 2 bases from J; bases unmatched to any gene: 13. CDR3 size: 19 residues. CDR3 coding DNA: TGTGCCAGCAGCTTAGAGAGTAGCGGGAAGGCCAGTAACACCGGGGAGCTGTTTTTT. This sequence encodes CASSLESSGKASNTGELFF.

This clonotype has just a few counts. This rearrangement joins TRBV14 to TRBJ2-7; no definite D call. The V end was cut by 3 bases, the J end by 1 base, with 4 bases between. The CDR3 is 12 amino acids. CDR1 and CDR2 (germline): SGHDN, FVKESK. The CDR3 nucleotides are TGTGCCAGCAGCCAGGCTTCCTACGAGCAGTACTTC. Translating gives CASSQASYEQYF.

This chain joins TRBV29-1 and TRBJ1-2, with 8 bases matching TRBD1. The CDR3 is made up of 14 amino acids. With V trimmed by 0 bases and J by 5 bases, 5 bases remained unmatched. Germline CDR1 and CDR2: SQVTM and ANQGSEA. In DNA, the CDR3 is TGCAGCGTTGAAGACCCCCGGACAGGGTATGGCTACACCTTC. This gives the protein CSVEDPRTGYGYTF.

This clonotype appeared once. This sequence joins TRBV11-2 and TRBJ2-4; no definite D call. Per the germline V gene, CDR1 is SGHAT and CDR2 is FQNNGV. The CDR3 runs to 14 residues. With 1 base removed from V and 8 bases from J, the gap between germline ends came to 12 bases. Written as DNA, the CDR3 is TGTGCCAGCAGCTTAGGTGGCATCCAGGACATTCAGTACTTC. Translation: CASSLGGIQDIQYF.

The J gene is TRBJ1-2, the V gene TRBV30, with D possibly matching TRBD1 (5 bases). V was pared by 4 bases and J by 4 bases, with 16 bases between. CDR3 length: 14 amino acids. Germline V CDR1 and CDR2: GTSNPN, SVGIG (reference sequence). DNA for the CDR3: TGTGCCTGGAAGGGGCCATCCCGCCTCTATGGCTACACCTTC. It yields the protein CAWKGPSRLYGYTF.

The V gene is TRBV10-3, the J gene TRBJ2-3; D call uncertain. The length of the CDR3 is 14 residues. The germline CDR1 and CDR2 sequences are ENHRY and SYGVKD. Trimming took 7 bases from V and 3 from J, leaving 14 bases between them. Written as DNA, the CDR3 is TGTGCCATCACTCTTTCTATGTCAACAGATACGCAGTATTTT. Translating gives CAITLSMSTDTQYF.

The chain couples TRBV6-2 or TRBV6-3 to TRBJ1-1, with 9 bases lining up with TRBD1. This CDR3 has 12 amino acids. The V and J ends lost 5 bases and 9 bases, in that order; junction bases with no gene match: 4. Germline V lookup: CDR1 MNHEY, CDR2 SVGEGT. In nucleotides, the CDR3 is TGTGCCAGCAGTACTACAGGGGGCAAAGCTTTCTTT. Its translation is CASSTTGGKAFF.

This clonotype was picked up one time. The chain links TRBV28 to TRBJ2-7; D is undetermined. The CDR3 contains 12 residues. Trimming removed 8 bases from V and 2 bases from J, with 10 bases in between. The V gene's germline CDR1 is MDHEN and CDR2 SYDVKM. The CDR3 DNA is TGTGCCAGCTGGTCAGGTGCCTACGAGCAGTACTTC. Translating gives CASWSGAYEQYF.

The chain uses TRBV4-1 and TRBJ1-2; D call uncertain. The germline gives CDR1 MGHRA, CDR2 YSYEKL. The CDR3 totals 13 residues. Trimming took 1 base from V and 4 from J, leaving 7 bases between them. DNA for the CDR3: TGCGCCAGCAGCCAAGGGGCCGTCTATGGCTACACCTTC. Protein: CASSQGAVYGYTF.

The chain recombines TRBV4-1 with TRBJ1-1, with 8 bases fitting TRBD1. Germline CDR1 is MGHRA and CDR2 is YSYEKL. J gave up 3 bases and V 4 bases, and 7 bases lay outside the gene matches. The CDR3 extends over 15 amino acids. CDR3 amino acids: CASSLDRAGYTEAFF. DNA for the CDR3: TGCGCCAGCAGCCTGGACAGGGCCGGGTACACTGAAGCTTTCTTT.

This clonotype was detected only once. As DNA, the CDR3 is TGTGCCAGCAGTTTACGAGGGGTTCGAGGGACAGGAGATGAGCAGTTCTTC. It is translated as CASSLRGVRGTGDEQFF. The chain combines TRBV28 with TRBJ2-1; 8 bases map to TRBD1. Germline V gene sequence: CDR1 MDHEN, CDR2 SYDVKM. With V trimmed by 2 bases and J by 8 bases, 14 bases remained unmatched. The CDR3 spans 17 residues.

The chain carries TRBV12-3 or TRBV12-4 and TRBJ2-1; D remains ambiguous. V lost 7 bases to trimming and J lost 8 bases, with 9 bases between them. This CDR3 contains 11 residues. The CDR3, as DNA: TGTGCCAGCACCCTGCGAGATGAGCAGTTCTTC. Its protein is CASTLRDEQFF.

The chain combines TRBV3-1 with TRBJ2-3; D not resolved. Germline V gene lookup returns CDR1 LGHDT and CDR2 YNNKEL (reference sequence). There are 19 residues in the CDR3. Trimming took off 1 base at V and 0 bases at J, with 20 bases between the two ends. In DNA form, the CDR3 reads TGTGCCAGCAGCCAAGTAGGCTTCGGGTTGGGTACTAGCACAGATACGCAGTATTTT. Translation: CASSQVGFGLGTSTDTQYF.

This chain connects TRBV29-1 to TRBJ2-4, with 8 bases that match TRBD1. Germline CDR1 reads SQVTM; CDR2 reads ANQGSEA. The CDR3 runs 13 residues. V shed 3 bases and J 5 bases; nucleotides not matched to a gene: 3. The CDR3 DNA sequence: TGCAGCGTTGACAGGGGGCAGGAAAACATTCAGTACTTC. Translated: CSVDRGQENIQYF.

V usage is TRBV29-1 and J usage is TRBJ2-3; TRBD2 might be the D (5 bases). The V end lost 1 base, the J end lost 0 bases, and 14 bases lay between the germline ends. Per the germline V gene, CDR1 is SQVTM and CDR2 is ANQGSEA. This CDR3 is built from 16 residues. CDR3 sequence reads: CSVEVGEGTSTDTQYF. The CDR3 DNA reads as TGCAGCGTTGAAGTGGGAGAGGGAACTAGCACAGATACGCAGTATTTT.

V and J are TRBV27 and TRBJ1-2, with 8 bases aligning to TRBD1. V gave up 0 bases and J gave up 8 bases; unmatched junction bases: 8. Germline V gene data show CDR1 as MNHEY and CDR2 as SMNVEV (reference sequence). The CDR3 totals 15 residues. The CDR3 region is CASSLSVGQGMGYTF. The CDR3, as DNA: TGTGCCAGCAGTTTATCGGTAGGACAGGGTATGGGCTACACCTTC.

The CDR3 DNA reads TGTGCCAGCAGTTTATCGTTGAGGACAGTGACCTACGAGCAGTACTTC. Amino acids: CASSLSLRTVTYEQYF. The genes are TRBV27 and TRBJ2-7; D is perhaps TRBD1 (6 bases). CDR1 is MNHEY and CDR2 is SMNVEV in the germline V gene (reference sequence). Trimming stripped 0 bases from V and 2 bases from J, with 14 bases between. The length of the CDR3 is 16 residues.

The rearrangement uses TRBV30 and TRBJ2-1; D not resolved. The germline CDR1 and CDR2 sequences are GTSNPN and SVGIG (reference sequence). V was trimmed by 0 bases and J by 8 bases, leaving 11 bases between them. This CDR3 has 13 amino acids. The CDR3 here is CAWSVLGFDEQFF. CDR3 DNA sequence: TGTGCCTGGAGTGTACTGGGTTTCGATGAGCAGTTCTTC. Filled out from reference TRBV30 and TRBJ2-1, the complete variable domain reads SQTIHQWPATLVQPVGSPLSLECTVEGTSNPNLYWYRQAAGRGLQLLFYSVGIGQISSEVPQNLSASRPQDRQFILSSKKLLLSDSGFYLCAWSVLGFDEQFFGPGTRLTVL.

The rearrangement uses TRBV9 and TRBJ2-3; TRBD2 matches at 7 bases. The CDR3 has 16 amino acids. Germline V gives CDR1 SGDLS, CDR2 YYNGEE. Losses at the gene ends were 0 bases for V and 0 bases for J; bases not matched to a gene: 4. The CDR3 region is CASSVDVSGSTDTQYF. The CDR3 bases are TGTGCCAGCAGCGTAGACGTTAGCGGGAGCACAGATACGCAGTATTTT.

CDR3 DNA sequence: TGCAGCGTTGAAAGTATTGAGGCAGGGGGTATCGATGAGCAGTTCTTC. Encoded protein: CSVESIEAGGIDEQFF. This chain uses TRBV29-1 with TRBJ2-1, with 7 bases matching TRBD1. The germline CDR1 and CDR2 sequences are SQVTM and ANQGSEA. V shed 2 bases, J shed 8 bases, and the junction held 15 bases outside the gene matches. This CDR3 is built from 16 residues.

The chain couples TRBV2 to TRBJ1-4, with TRBD1 matching over 9 bases. Germline lookup yields CDR1 SNHLY and CDR2 FYNNEI. The CDR3 covers 17 residues. After removal of 1 base from V and 0 bases from J, the junction contained 3 bases not matched to a gene. The CDR3 reads CASSEDRGLTTNEKLFF. CDR3 DNA: TGTGCCAGCAGTGAAGACAGGGGGCTTACAACTAATGAAAAACTGTTTTTT.

This clonotype has a single count. The V and J genes are TRBV5-1 and TRBJ2-7; a weak D match, TRBD1 (6 bases). V dropped 0 bases and J dropped 3 bases, with 16 bases sitting between them. The CDR3 covers 16 residues. The germline V gene has CDR1 SGHRS and CDR2 YFSETQ. DNA of the CDR3: TGCGCCAGCAGCTTGGATGCTGGGGCAGGGGTCTACGAGCAGTACTTC. The encoded protein is CASSLDAGAGVYEQYF.

The CDR3 here is CASNPTGTEAFF. The CDR3 DNA is TGTGCTTCAAACCCGACAGGGACTGAAGCTTTCTTT. The V and J genes are TRBV30 and TRBJ1-1, with 7 bases aligning to TRBD1. The CDR3 extends over 12 amino acids. Per germline, CDR1 GTSNPN and CDR2 SVGIG (reference sequence).

The chain carries TRBV28 and TRBJ1-1, with D unresolved. CDR1 is MDHEN, CDR2 SYDVKM, per germline. V lost 6 bases and J lost 1, with 9 bases in between. CDR3 length: 13 amino acids. CDR3 residues: CASSSTRNTEAFF. CDR3 nucleotide sequence: TGTGCCAGCAGCTCTACAAGGAACACTGAAGCTTTCTTT.

The V call is TRBV7-9, the J call TRBJ2-7, with D possibly matching TRBD1 (5 bases). V was pared by 1 base and J by 0 bases, with 19 bases between. From germline, CDR1 is SEHNR and CDR2 FQNEAQ (reference sequence). CDR3 length: 18 amino acids. The CDR3 DNA reads TGTGCCAGCAGCTTAGAATGGGGCGAGCAGGGAAGCTCCTACGAGCAGTACTTC. Translated, it gives CASSLEWGEQGSSYEQYF.